This T cell receptor beta chain stems from a study of T cell responses to AZD1222 COVID-19 vaccine. Study-wide results and limits: Spike-specific TCR depth and breadth grew after two AZD1222 doses.

CDR3 length: 14 residues. Germline values: CDR1 MNHEY, CDR2 SVGAGI. With 6 bases removed from V and 12 bases from J, the gap between germline ends came to 21 bases. TCRdb's copy holds only in-frame clones and misses some; the assay was immunoSEQ multiplex PCR. The sample holds 120,000 to 150,000 clones; about 92% are singletons and the top ten take over 0.9%. With regard to this clone: Its specificity is unknown.

The sequencing used peripheral blood, collected on day 0 of MenACWY control vaccination. This receptor was taken from an adult in good health. This sequence joins TRBV6-5 and TRBJ2-1, with D possibly TRBD1 on 6 matching bases. The CDR3 reads CASSPGPQTGRQFF. The CDR3 region has the DNA TGTGCCAGCAGCCCCGGCCCTCAGACAGGTCGGCAGTTCTTC.